This T cell receptor (beta chain) is drawn from a study of blood T cells in healthy people across ages. The authors ran a second PCR of about 6 to 11 cycles using a sample-barcoded 5' primer and a J-beta primer mix. MiXCR was run by TCRdb on the 5' RACE reads, yielding one entry per CDR3 protein. The profile covers roughly 700,000 distinct CDR3 sequences, with about 32% appearing a single time and 15% to 19% taken by the ten largest. This CDR3 contains 17 residues. V was clipped by 3 bases and J by 5 bases; unmatched bases: 14. The germline V gene has CDR1 DFQATT and CDR2 SNEGSKA (reference sequence).

Sample: blood. J is TRBJ2-3 and V is TRBV20-1, with 10 bases matching TRBD2. This TCR came from a woman older than 75 in good health. This chain's CDR3 is CSASASPSGTSEDTQYF. The CDR3 coding sequence is TGCAGTGCTAGTGCTTCACCTTCCGGGACTAGCGAAGATACGCAGTATTTT.